The present entry profiles one T cell receptor beta chain with its context. The record originates from a study of blood T cell repertoires in COVID-19. Study at large: Sources were T cells, B-cell-depleted T cells, or PBMCs; the material itself was cDNA or gDNA.

Only in-frame clones appear in the TCRdb table, and some are missing; sequencing was by immunoSEQ multiplex PCR. This table has about 190,000 clones, about 77% appearing once. Participants were aged 18 to 89 years from about two dozen US areas. The study assigned cohorts using participant-reported clinical history. This CDR3 is 13 amino acids long. Germline assignment: CDR1 LNHDA and CDR2 SQIVND (reference sequence). V lost 6 bases and J lost 8, with 16 bases in between. The chain joins TRBV19 to TRBJ1-2; no clear D. What was sequenced was PBMCs or T cells enriched from blood (not recorded which). This sequence originates from a woman aged 45-60 years with acute COVID-19. DNA for the CDR3: TGTGCCAGTAGCCACGTTATGAACTTCGGCTACACCTTC. It encodes CASSHVMNFGYTF.